The 21 T cell receptor beta chains reported below all come from one sample, sequenced in a study of blood T cell repertoires in COVID-19. The repertoire was sequenced with immunoSEQ multiplex PCR; TCRdb's copy has only in-frame clones and lacks some. The sample has about 380,000 clones, about 88% seen once; the top ten hold 3%. Sequenced material: PBMCs or T cells enriched from blood (not recorded which). The receptors here all came from a woman younger than 45 who had recovered from COVID-19.

V and J are TRBV19 and TRBJ1-1, with 11 bases matching TRBD1. CDR1 and CDR2 (germline): LNHDA, SQIVND (reference sequence). The V and J ends lost 1 base and 6 bases, in that order; junction bases with no gene match: 7. The CDR3 is 16 residues long. The CDR3 sequence: CASSIVGTGGHAEAFF. In DNA form, the CDR3 reads TGTGCCAGTAGTATAGTAGGGACAGGGGGTCATGCTGAAGCTTTCTTT.

V and J are TRBV7-2 and TRBJ1-1; no clear D gene. Trimming removed 1 base at V and 1 base at J, with 4 bases between. Germline CDR1 and CDR2: SGHTA and FQGNSA. There are 13 residues in the CDR3. The CDR3 DNA reads TGTGCCAGCAGCTTAGGGCAGAACACTGAAGCTTTCTTT. As protein: CASSLGQNTEAFF.

The chain uses TRBV27 and TRBJ2-1; D is perhaps TRBD2 (6 bases). Germline V gives CDR1 MNHEY, CDR2 SMNVEV (reference sequence). The CDR3 length is 15 residues. V was shortened by 7 bases and J by 0 bases, with 13 bases between the two germline ends. In DNA, the CDR3 is TGTGCCAGCACCCCCGGGAGAAGCTCCTACAATGAGCAGTTCTTC. Translation: CASTPGRSSYNEQFF.

The rearrangement uses TRBV12-3 or TRBV12-4 and TRBJ1-2, with D tentatively TRBD1 (6 bases). With 10 bases removed from V and 8 bases from J, the gap between germline ends came to 17 bases. This CDR3 has 12 amino acids. The CDR3 spells CATAGQREGYTF. The CDR3 coding sequence is TGTGCCACCGCAGGACAGAGGGAAGGCTACACCTTC.

V and J are TRBV6-5 and TRBJ1-3; TRBD1 might be the D (5 bases). This CDR3 has 14 amino acids. V was pared by 2 bases and J by 1 base, with 6 bases between. Per the germline V gene, CDR1 is MNHEY and CDR2 is SVGAGI. The CDR3 sequence: CASSYAGSGNTIYF. Here the CDR3 DNA reads TGTGCCAGCAGTTACGCAGGGTCTGGAAACACCATATATTTT.

The V and J genes are TRBV24-1 and TRBJ1-5; 7 nucleotides match TRBD1. CDR1 is KGHDR and CDR2 is SFDVKD in the germline V gene. This CDR3 spans 17 amino acids. The ends lost 1 base at V and 7 bases at J; junction bases unmatched: 12. DNA for the CDR3: TGTGCCACCAGTGATTTTAGGAGCAAATGGGACAGACAGCCCCAGCATTTT. Translating it yields CATSDFRSKWDRQPQHF.

The J gene is TRBJ2-7, the V gene TRBV21-1; the DNA was not compared with TRBD1, the D call given in the table. TRBV21-1 has pseudogene status. This CDR3 comprises 15 residues. The CDR3 coding sequence is TGTGCCAGCAGCAAAGACCAACAACGCTCCTACGAGCAGTACTTC. Amino acids: CASSKDQQRSYEQYF.

V is TRBV5-1 and J is TRBJ2-3; perhaps TRBD1 as D (6 bases). V lost 0 bases to trimming and J lost 0 bases, with 8 bases between them. Germline CDR1 SGHRS, CDR2 YFSETQ. This CDR3 spans 15 amino acids. This chain's CDR3 is CASSLGQGSTDTQYF. In DNA, the CDR3 is TGCGCCAGCAGCTTGGGGCAGGGGAGCACAGATACGCAGTATTTT. The full variable domain, in which reference TRBV5-1 and TRBJ2-3 provide the parts outside the CDR3, is KAGVTQTPRYLIKTRGQQVTLSCSPISGHRSVSWYQQTPGQGLQFLFEYFSETQRNKGNFPGRFSGRQFSNSRSEMNVSTLELGDSALYLCASSLGQGSTDTQYFGPGTRLTVL.

The V and J genes are TRBV15 and TRBJ2-7, with D possibly matching TRBD2 (6 bases). CDR3 length: 16 amino acids. V was clipped by 2 bases and J by 3 bases, with 17 bases between them. Germline loops: CDR1 LNHNV, CDR2 YYDKDF (reference sequence). The CDR3 nucleotides are TGTGCCACCAGCAGATCTACCGGGACTGTAAACTACGAGCAGTACTTC. It is translated as CATSRSTGTVNYEQYF.

In this sample, this clone turned up a few times. The rearrangement uses TRBV27 and TRBJ1-5, with 8 bases lining up with TRBD1. Germline CDR1 MNHEY, CDR2 SMNVEV (reference sequence). CDR3 size: 14 residues. V lost 5 bases and J lost 6; bases outside the gene matches: 6. CDR3 bases: TGTGCCAGCAGTCCCAGGGACAGGCGTCAGCCCCAGCATTTT. This gives the protein CASSPRDRRQPQHF.

V gene TRBV14 combines with J gene TRBJ2-7; D gene unclear. The germline CDR1 and CDR2 sequences are SGHDN and FVKESK. V was pared by 1 base and J by 3 bases, with 7 bases between. The CDR3 sequence is 13 residues long. The CDR3 coding sequence is TGTGCCAGCAGCCAAGGACACCGCTACGAGCAGTACTTC. It yields the protein CASSQGHRYEQYF.

The chain joins TRBV28 to TRBJ2-2, with TRBD1 as a possible D gene (5 bases). The V gene's germline CDR1 is MDHEN and CDR2 SYDVKM. The ends were cut back, 3 bases at V and 4 bases at J, with 15 bases in the middle. The CDR3 runs 16 residues. The CDR3 bases are TGTGCCAGCAGTTTTCAGTTGGGGCGCGGCACCGGGGAGCTGTTTTTT. Protein sequence: CASSFQLGRGTGELFF.

The V and J genes are TRBV12-3 or TRBV12-4 and TRBJ2-7; D possibly corresponds to TRBD2 (5 bases). The CDR3 consists of 13 residues. V lost 6 bases and J lost 2, with 11 bases in between. This chain's CDR3 is CASSIGITYEQYF. For the CDR3, the DNA is TGTGCCAGCAGCATCGGGATAACCTACGAGCAGTACTTC.

The rearrangement joins TRBV19 to TRBJ2-3; 9 nucleotides match TRBD1. Germline V gene data show CDR1 as LNHDA and CDR2 as SQIVND (reference sequence). CDR3 length: 18 amino acids. Losses at the gene ends were 4 bases for V and 0 bases for J; bases not matched to a gene: 11. The CDR3 region is CASSTYPGTGSSTDTQYF. The CDR3 DNA reads TGTGCCAGTAGTACCTACCCCGGGACAGGGAGTAGCACAGATACGCAGTATTTT.

The J gene is TRBJ2-2, the V gene TRBV5-5; 10 bases line up with TRBD2. This CDR3 comprises 15 residues. After removal of 1 base from V and 3 bases from J, the junction contained 0 bases not matched to a gene. Germline V gene data show CDR1 as SGHKS and CDR2 as YYEKEE (reference sequence). In DNA form, the CDR3 reads TGTGCCAGCAGCTTGAGCGGGAGGGACACCGGGGAGCTGTTTTTT. This sequence encodes CASSLSGRDTGELFF.

The chain couples TRBV28 to TRBJ2-3; tentatively, D is TRBD2 (6 bases). The germline CDR1 and CDR2 sequences are MDHEN and SYDVKM. With 10 bases removed from V and 0 bases from J, the gap between germline ends came to 14 bases. This CDR3 is 14 amino acids long. CDR3 in amino acids: CATHGAGSTDTQYF. DNA of the CDR3: TGTGCCACCCATGGGGCGGGGAGCACAGATACGCAGTATTTT.

This chain connects TRBV19 to TRBJ2-7; 11 nucleotides align to TRBD1. Germline assignment: CDR1 LNHDA and CDR2 SQIVND (reference sequence). Trimming removed 5 bases from V and 2 bases from J; junction bases left unmatched: 5. This CDR3 spans 15 amino acids. CDR3 nucleotide sequence: TGTGCCAGTAGTGTTGGACAGGGGGCACCCTACGAGCAGTACTTC. Encoded protein: CASSVGQGAPYEQYF. The whole variable domain, filled in from reference TRBV19 and TRBJ2-7, reads DGGITQSPKYLFRKEGQNVTLSCEQNLNHDAMYWYRQDPGQGLRLIYYSQIVNDFQKGDIAEGYSVSREKKESFPLTVTSAQKNPTAFYLCASSVGQGAPYEQYFGPGTRLTVT.

V gene TRBV19 combines with J gene TRBJ2-1; D possibly corresponds to TRBD2 (5 bases). Trimming left V 5 bases short and J 3 bases short, with 8 bases between. This CDR3 is 13 amino acids long. Germline V gene sequence: CDR1 LNHDA, CDR2 SQIVND (reference sequence). The CDR3 reads CASSLRGYNEQFF. The CDR3 nucleotides are TGTGCCAGTAGTCTACGGGGCTACAATGAGCAGTTCTTC.

This clone is a singleton in its sample. The V and J genes are TRBV6-5 and TRBJ2-2; D may be TRBD1 (5 bases). The CDR3 extends over 15 amino acids. Germline V CDR1 and CDR2: MNHEY, SVGAGI. V lost 6 bases to trimming and J lost 4 bases, with 15 bases between them. CDR3 DNA: TGTGCCAGCAGCTACCTCGACAGCCGCACCGGGGAGCTGTTTTTT. As protein: CASSYLDSRTGELFF.

The rearrangement uses TRBV18 and TRBJ2-7; possibly TRBD2 for D (5 bases). The V end lost 1 base, the J end lost 4 bases, and 11 bases lay between the germline ends. Germline V lookup: CDR1 KGHSH, CDR2 LQKENI. The CDR3 has 14 residues. The CDR3 region has the DNA TGTGCCAGCTCACCACTCACCTCGGGATACGAGCAGTACTTC. As protein: CASSPLTSGYEQYF.

The rearrangement uses TRBV9 and TRBJ2-7, with 8 bases identical to TRBD2. Looked up from germline, CDR1 is SGDLS and CDR2 is YYNGEE. The junction had 5 bases not matched to a gene; V was cut back by 0 bases and J by 6 bases. CDR3 length equals 14 residues. CDR3 region: CASSVGTSTGEQYF. The CDR3 DNA follows: TGTGCCAGCAGCGTAGGGACTAGCACTGGCGAGCAGTACTTC.